Listed below are T cell receptor beta chains from one sample, sequenced in a study of cytomegalovirus exposure and HLA in healthy donors. Sequencing was performed with immunoSEQ multiplex PCR; in TCRdb, only in-frame clones are kept and a portion is missing. The data contain approximately 160,000 clones, around 82% of them singletons. Sequenced material: PBMCs. The source of these receptors is a boy between 2 and 10 years old in good health and CMV-seronegative. Both conserved end residues are part of each CDR3. D genes are given only for firm matches. For some rows the clone size is stated as once, few or many, or as a class when expanded; others skip it.

j_call | d_call | v_call | clone_size | cdr3_length | cdr3_aa | cdr3_nt
TRBJ2-7 | TRBD1 | TRBV5-1 | . | 14 | CASSFRQGGYEQYF | TGCGCCAGCAGCTTCAGACAGGGTGGATACGAGCAGTACTTC
TRBJ1-5 | TRBD1 | TRBV27 | once | 18 | CASSFNGQGPLSNQPQHF | TGTGCCAGCAGTTTCAACGGACAGGGGCCTTTGAGCAATCAGCCCCAGCATTTT
TRBJ2-6 | TRBD1 | TRBV5-6 | . | 18 | CAGSSPGQPSSGANVLTF | TGTGCCGGCAGCTCTCCGGGACAGCCCTCCTCTGGGGCCAACGTCCTGACTTTC
TRBJ2-3 | TRBD1 | TRBV5-4 | . | 16 | CASSLGAGQGFYTQYF | TGTGCCAGCAGCTTGGGTGCGGGACAGGGGTTTTATACGCAGTATTTT
TRBJ2-7 | TRBD2 | TRBV4-2 | . | 19 | CASSQDVPQAGGPSYEQYF | TGTGCCAGCAGCCAAGACGTCCCGCAAGCGGGAGGGCCTTCTTACGAGCAGTACTTC
TRBJ2-5 | . | TRBV7-9 | . | 13 | CASSPSGGETQYF | TGTGCCAGCAGCCCCAGTGGAGGCGAGACCCAGTACTTC
TRBJ2-1 | . | TRBV5-4 | . | 16 | CASKGGGRETLGEQFF | TGTGCCAGCAAAGGGGGGGGGCGGGAGACTCTAGGAGAGCAGTTCTTC
TRBJ2-5 | . | TRBV21-1 | . | 16 | CASSKPRLAGDETQYF | TGTGCCAGCAGCAAACCGAGACTAGCGGGAGATGAGACCCAGTACTTC
TRBJ1-2 | TRBD1 | TRBV5-4 | . | 15 | CASSLSTGAGYGYTF | TGTGCCAGCAGCCTATCCACAGGGGCTGGGTATGGCTACACCTTC
TRBJ2-1 | . | TRBV7-3 | . | 13 | CASSLSGGNEQFF | TGTGCCAGCAGCTTATCTGGGGGGAATGAGCAGTTCTTC
TRBJ1-2 | . | TRBV5-4 | . | 14 | CASRVQGAGYGYTF | TGTGCCAGCAGGGTACAGGGCGCTGGGTATGGCTACACCTTC
TRBJ2-1 | TRBD2 | TRBV25-1 | . | 15 | CASSDPGLAGGEQFF | TGTGCCAGCAGTGACCCTGGACTAGCGGGAGGTGAGCAGTTCTTC
TRBJ2-3 | TRBD2 | TRBV7-8 | . | 17 | CASSLRLAGGLLDTQYF | TGTGCCAGCAGCTTACGACTAGCGGGAGGTCTCTTAGATACGCAGTATTTT
TRBJ2-1 | TRBD2 | TRBV9 | . | 15 | CASSARTSFSDEQFF | TGTGCCAGCAGCGCAAGGACTAGCTTCAGTGATGAGCAGTTCTTC
TRBJ1-6 | . | TRBV6-5 | . | 15 | CASRDSGSYNSPLHF | TGTGCCAGCAGGGACAGCGGATCGTATAATTCACCCCTCCACTTT